The clone carrying this T cell receptor beta chain occurred a few times. Assay used: immunoSEQ multiplex PCR; TCRdb lists only in-frame clones, some missing. The repertoire holds around 1,800 clones, with about 26% as singletons. These data come from a study of T cells in localized non-small cell lung cancer. The CDR3 totals 12 residues. CDR1 and CDR2 (germline): MDHEN, SYDVKM. Trimming removed 6 bases from V and 8 bases from J, with 13 bases in between. Material: normal lung tissue next to the tumor, obtained before any cancer treatment. The sequence was collected from a female donor of 60 years or more with stage I lung adenocarcinoma. The chain carries TRBV28 and TRBJ1-2, with unresolved D. The CDR3 DNA sequence: TGTGCCAGCAGCCAGAACGGACGAGGCTACACCTTC. As protein: CASSQNGRGYTF.